A single sample gave rise to the 5 T cell receptor beta chains below, sequenced in a study of T cell repertoires in ileal Crohn's disease. Only in-frame clones appear in the TCRdb table, and some are missing; sequencing was by immunoSEQ multiplex PCR. The sample has around 17,000 clones, about 55% seen once; the top ten hold less than 8.5%. Sequencing was carried out using ileal tissue. The receptors derive from an adult with Crohn's disease.

The rearrangement links TRBV18 to TRBJ2-7; a possible D gene is TRBD1 (6 bases). Germline V gene sequence: CDR1 KGHSH, CDR2 LQKENI. The V end was cut by 1 base, the J end by 2 bases, with 9 bases between. The CDR3 spans 14 residues. CDR3 bases: TGTGCCAGCTCACCACTAGGGACAACCTACGAGCAGTACTTC. As protein: CASSPLGTTYEQYF.

This clone has only a few counts. This chain links TRBV5-6 with TRBJ2-1; maybe TRBD2 (5 bases). V was trimmed by 2 bases and J by 1 base, leaving 10 bases between them. This CDR3 spans 15 amino acids. Germline V lookup: CDR1 SGHDT, CDR2 YYEEEE. The CDR3 DNA sequence: TGTGCCAGCAGCTTTGGGGAGATTTCCTACAATGAGCAGTTCTTC. It specifies CASSFGEISYNEQFF.

This chain uses TRBV7-8 with TRBJ1-2; D unclear. V dropped 1 base and J dropped 4 bases, with 13 bases sitting between them. The CDR3 totals 15 residues. Germline V gene data show CDR1 as SGHVS and CDR2 as FQNEAQ. CDR3 in amino acids: CASSLEARGIYGYTF. The CDR3 DNA reads as TGTGCCAGCAGCTTAGAGGCCAGAGGAATCTATGGCTACACCTTC.

This clone has more than one count but fewer than ten. This chain's CDR3 is CASSPGTGRAQPQHF. Written as DNA, the CDR3 is TGCGCCAGCAGCCCAGGGACAGGGAGGGCTCAGCCCCAGCATTTT. This chain connects TRBV5-1 to TRBJ1-5; 9 nucleotides align to TRBD1. The trim removed 4 bases at V and 6 bases at J, leaving 8 bases unmatched. Germline CDR1 reads SGHRS; CDR2 reads YFSETQ. The CDR3 loop spans 15 amino acids.

In the case of this clone: A read error may account for a junction end that differs from germline. V is TRBV27 and J is TRBJ1-1; a weak D match, TRBD1 (6 bases). CDR1 and CDR2 (germline): MNHEY, SMNVEV (reference sequence). The CDR3 contains 13 residues. The CDR3, as DNA: TGTGCCACCAGTTTTAGGGGGTGGACTGAAGCTTTCTTT. Its translation: CATSFRGWTEAFF.